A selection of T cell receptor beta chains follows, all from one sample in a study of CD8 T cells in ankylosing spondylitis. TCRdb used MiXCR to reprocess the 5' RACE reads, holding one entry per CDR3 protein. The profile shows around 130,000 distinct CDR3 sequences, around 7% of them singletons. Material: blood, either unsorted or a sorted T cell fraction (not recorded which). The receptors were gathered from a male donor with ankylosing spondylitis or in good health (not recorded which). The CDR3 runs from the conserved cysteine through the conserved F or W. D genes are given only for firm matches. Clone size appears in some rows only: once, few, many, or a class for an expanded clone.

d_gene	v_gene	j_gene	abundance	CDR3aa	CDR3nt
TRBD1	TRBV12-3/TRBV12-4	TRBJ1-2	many	CASDGTGSGYTF	TGTGCCAGCGACGGGACAGGGAGTGGCTACACCTTC
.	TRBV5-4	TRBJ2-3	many	CASSSDPLGADTQYF	TGTGCCAGCAGCTCGGACCCCCTCGGAGCAGATACGCAGTATTTT
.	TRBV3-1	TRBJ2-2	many	CASSQVPGTPTGELFF	TGTGCCAGCAGCCAAGTCCCCGGGACGCCGACCGGGGAGCTGTTTTTT
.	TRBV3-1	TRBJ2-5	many	CASSHGGGETQYF	TGTGCCAGCAGCCATGGAGGTGGGGAGACCCAGTACTTC
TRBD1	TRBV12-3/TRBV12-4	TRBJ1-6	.	CANFKGQGGMGNSPLHF	TGTGCCAACTTCAAGGGACAGGGAGGGATGGGTAATTCACCCCTCCACTTT
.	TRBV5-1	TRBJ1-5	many	CASSLEGTQPQHF	TGCGCCAGCAGCTTGGAGGGGACCCAGCCCCAGCATTTT
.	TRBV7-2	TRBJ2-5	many	CASSLGPGKTQYF	TGTGCCAGCAGCTTAGGTCCGGGGAAGACCCAGTACTTC
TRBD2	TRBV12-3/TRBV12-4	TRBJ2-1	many	CASSLELAGAVDEQFF	TGTGCCAGCAGTTTAGAACTAGCGGGAGCAGTCGATGAGCAGTTCTTC
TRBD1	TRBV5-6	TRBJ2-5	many	CASSLAAGGQETQYF	TGTGCCAGCAGCTTGGCGGCAGGGGGCCAAGAGACCCAGTACTTC
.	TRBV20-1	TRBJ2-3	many	CSVRLGGTSTDTQYF	TGCAGTGTCAGGCTGGGCGGGACTAGCACAGATACGCAGTATTTT
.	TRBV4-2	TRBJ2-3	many	CASSQDSWQPQYF	TGTGCCAGCAGCCAAGACAGTTGGCAGCCGCAGTATTTT
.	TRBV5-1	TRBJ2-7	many	CASSLGYGSGALSYEQYF	TGCGCCAGCAGCTTGGGTTACGGCTCGGGAGCCCTCTCCTACGAGCAGTACTTC
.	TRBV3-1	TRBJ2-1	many	CASSQGPESYNEQFF	TGTGCCAGCAGCCAAGGACCGGAGTCCTACAATGAGCAGTTCTTC
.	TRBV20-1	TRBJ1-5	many	CSVTRGDQPQHF	TGCAGTGTAACCAGGGGAGATCAGCCCCAGCATTTT
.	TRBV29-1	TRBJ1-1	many	CSVVARWGNTEAFF	TGCAGCGTTGTTGCGAGGTGGGGGAACACTGAAGCTTTCTTT
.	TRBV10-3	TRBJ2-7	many	CAISESDERAYEQYF	TGTGCCATCAGTGAGTCGGACGAACGGGCATACGAGCAGTACTTC
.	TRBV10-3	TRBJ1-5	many	CAIRFQESQPQHF	TGTGCCATCAGGTTTCAGGAGAGCCAGCCCCAGCATTTT
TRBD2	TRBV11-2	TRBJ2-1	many	CASSSKLAGDSAYNEQFF	TGTGCCAGCAGCTCCAAACTAGCGGGAGACTCAGCCTACAATGAGCAGTTCTTC
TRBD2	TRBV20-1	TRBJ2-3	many	CSARAERDFTDTQYF	TGCAGTGCTAGAGCGGAGCGGGACTTCACAGATACGCAGTATTTT
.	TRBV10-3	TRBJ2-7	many	CAATSETPSYEQYF	TGTGCCGCGACTTCGGAGACCCCATCCTACGAGCAGTACTTC
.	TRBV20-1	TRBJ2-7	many	CSARDTASLSYEQYF	TGCAGTGCTAGAGATACGGCTAGCCTCTCCTACGAGCAGTACTTC
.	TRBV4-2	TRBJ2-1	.	CASSQDQRVYEQFF	TGTGCCAGCAGCCAAGACCAGCGTGTGTATGAGCAGTTCTTC
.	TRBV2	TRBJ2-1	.	CARQGPPHNEQFF	TGTGCCAGACAGGGTCCCCCACACAATGAGCAGTTCTTC
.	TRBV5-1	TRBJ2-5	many	CASSPGDQETQYF	TGCGCCAGCAGCCCCGGGGATCAAGAGACCCAGTACTTC
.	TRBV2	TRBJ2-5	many	CASIERGLETQYF	TGTGCCAGCATTGAACGAGGGTTGGAGACCCAGTACTTC
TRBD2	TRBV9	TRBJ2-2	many	CASSAPGKRGNTGELFF	TGTGCCAGCAGCGCCCCGGGGAAGCGGGGGAACACCGGGGAGCTGTTTTTT
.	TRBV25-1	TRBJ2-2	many	CASSESPGVKLFF	TGTGCCAGCAGTGAATCGCCGGGAGTAAAGCTGTTTTTT
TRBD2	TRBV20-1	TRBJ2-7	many	CSAPLRAGGSEQYF	TGCAGTGCTCCTCTCCGAGCGGGAGGGTCTGAGCAGTACTTC
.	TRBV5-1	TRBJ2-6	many	CASSLGEFSGANVLTF	TGCGCCAGCAGCTTGGGGGAATTCTCTGGGGCCAACGTCCTGACTTTC
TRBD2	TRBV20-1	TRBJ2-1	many	CSARDPKLAGVGQFF	TGCAGTGCTAGAGATCCTAAGTTGGCGGGAGTTGGGCAGTTCTTC
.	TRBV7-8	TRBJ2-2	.	CASSLAPSGYTGELFF	TGTGCCAGCAGCTTAGCGCCCAGCGGATACACCGGGGAGCTGTTTTTT